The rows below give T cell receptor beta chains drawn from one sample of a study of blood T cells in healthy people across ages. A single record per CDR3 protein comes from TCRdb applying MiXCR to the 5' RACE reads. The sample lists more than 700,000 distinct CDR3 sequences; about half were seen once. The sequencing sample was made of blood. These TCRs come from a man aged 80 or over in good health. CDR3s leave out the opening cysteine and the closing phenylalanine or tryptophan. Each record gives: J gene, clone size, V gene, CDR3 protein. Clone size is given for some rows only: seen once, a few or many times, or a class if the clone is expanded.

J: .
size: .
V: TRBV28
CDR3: ASSSGTAHSAYEQY

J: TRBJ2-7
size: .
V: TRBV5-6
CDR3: ASSLEGTGDEQY

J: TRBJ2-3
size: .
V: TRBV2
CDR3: ASAQWASDTQY

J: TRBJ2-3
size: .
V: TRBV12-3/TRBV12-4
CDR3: ASSLWASGVDKGVDTQY

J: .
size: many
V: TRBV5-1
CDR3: ASSLAGTGGEQY

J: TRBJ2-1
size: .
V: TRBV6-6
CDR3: ASSGRGQGYNEQF

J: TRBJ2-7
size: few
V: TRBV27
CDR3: ASSQGTALEQY

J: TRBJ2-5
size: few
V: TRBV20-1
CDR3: SARAHTSGQETQY

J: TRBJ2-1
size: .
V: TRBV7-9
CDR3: ASSISHNEQF

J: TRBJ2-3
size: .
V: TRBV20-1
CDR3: SADRQGVVDTQY